This T cell receptor beta chain is from a study of somatic mutations in cytotoxic T cells in rheumatoid arthritis. Sequenced by immunoSEQ multiplex PCR; TCRdb stores in-frame clones only, minus some. Of about 19,000 clones listed, about 81% were seen once; the top ten hold 11% to 15%. About this clone: The antigen is not known.

General study points: Antigens bound by the expanded CD8+ clones were not identified. The slight TRBV07 underrepresentation in rheumatoid arthritis patients received no adjustment for multiple comparisons. There was no significant difference in CD8+ T-cell clonality between rheumatoid arthritis patients and age-matched healthy controls.

The germline gives CDR1 SGHAT, CDR2 FQNNGV. After removal of 2 bases from V and 6 bases from J, the junction contained 13 bases not matched to a gene. This CDR3 contains 18 residues. The sequence was collected from an adult with rheumatoid arthritis. Sequencing input: CD8+ T cells sorted from blood. The chain uses TRBV11-2 and TRBJ2-3; TRBD2 matches at 11 bases. CDR3 DNA sequence: TGTGCCAGCAGCTTAAAACTAGCGGGGGCCCAAACCGTGGATACGCAGTATTTT. It yields the protein CASSLKLAGAQTVDTQYF.